This record covers a single T cell receptor (beta chain). As yet, its antigen is unknown. At one boundary the junction diverges from the germline segment, which might be a read error. This sample stems from a study of cytomegalovirus exposure and HLA in healthy donors. Whole-study findings and limits: The presence/absence work took it that sequencing depth was about the same across donors.

A multiplex PCR was run with 60 Vbeta primers and 13 Jbeta primers. The assay was immunoSEQ multiplex PCR, and TCRdb's table has in-frame clones only and misses some. The sample includes about 140,000 clones, 65% to 80% of them seen just once. From germline, CDR1 is SEHNR and CDR2 FQNEAQ (reference sequence). This CDR3 is built from 15 residues. This chain uses TRBV7-9 with TRBJ2-7; a weak D match, TRBD2 (5 bases). The specimen sequenced was PBMCs. The TCR was taken from a male donor in good health and CMV-seronegative. Written as DNA, the CDR3 is TGTTCCAGCAGCCAGTTAGGACTGGAGGCAGGAGAGCAGTACTTC. Translation: CSSSQLGLEAGEQYF.